The 22 T cell receptor beta chains in this list originate from one sample, sequenced in a study of Graves' ophthalmopathy and Graves' hyperthyroidism. From RNA, the CDR3 regions of TCR beta chains were amplified and sequenced. HTBI primers were employed in first-round RT-PCR, then a second-round multiplex PCR followed. TCRdb re-derived calls from the multiplex PCR reads in MiXCR, one entry per CDR3 protein. The profile covers hundreds of thousands of distinct CDR3 sequences, with approximately 39% appearing a single time and about 3.3% taken by the ten largest. The source material was peripheral blood. Source of these receptors: an adult man with Graves' ophthalmopathy.

This chain uses TRBV10-3 with TRBJ1-4; TRBD1 aligns across 10 bases. CDR1 and CDR2 (germline): ENHRY, SYGVKD. V shed 6 bases and J 4 bases; nucleotides not matched to a gene: 2. This CDR3 is 14 amino acids long. The CDR3 protein is CAIRGTGVNEKLFF. CDR3 nucleotide sequence: TGTGCCATCAGAGGGACAGGGGTTAATGAAAAACTGTTTTTT.

This clonotype was observed a few times. J is TRBJ2-2 and V is TRBV10-3; D might be TRBD2 (7 bases). The CDR3 is made up of 13 amino acids. Between the trimmed V and J ends, which lost 10 bases and 4 bases, there was a span of 13 bases. The germline CDR1 and CDR2 sequences are ENHRY and SYGVKD. CDR3: CASIGGVTGELFF. CDR3 nucleotide sequence: TGTGCCAGCATAGGGGGGGTCACCGGGGAGCTGTTTTTT.

The chain joins TRBV29-1 to TRBJ1-4; no clear D gene. This CDR3 is built from 12 residues. V was shortened by 3 bases and J by 10 bases, with 12 bases between the two germline ends. CDR1 SQVTM and CDR2 ANQGSEA come from the germline V gene. In DNA, the CDR3 is TGCAGCGTTGATCCCGGTACTGGAAAACTGTTTTTT. It specifies CSVDPGTGKLFF.

The chain uses TRBV25-1 and TRBJ2-7; tentatively, D is TRBD1 (5 bases). Germline assignment: CDR1 MGHDK and CDR2 SYGVNS. The V gene lost 7 bases and the J gene lost 0 bases, with 31 bases spanning the gap. The CDR3 runs 20 residues. The CDR3 spells CASTTTLNLLSDSSSYEQYF. The CDR3 DNA is TGTGCCAGCACCACAACCCTCAACCTCCTCTCCGACAGTTCCTCCTACGAGCAGTACTTC.

With regard to this clonotype: Germline and junction disagree at one end, which may indicate a read error. This chain links TRBV20-1 with TRBJ2-7, with 9 bases that match TRBD2. Germline V CDR1 and CDR2: DFQATT, SNEGSKA (reference sequence). The length of the CDR3 is 13 residues. In nucleotides, the CDR3 is TGCAGTGCTGTGTTAGCGGGGGCCTACGAGCAGTGCTTC. This encodes CSAVLAGAYEQCF.

This clonotype was observed a single time. The rearrangement uses TRBV4-1 and TRBJ2-5, with D uncertain. Germline loops: CDR1 MGHRA, CDR2 YSYEKL. V lost 0 bases, J lost 0 bases, and 14 bases lay in between. This CDR3 is built from 17 residues. The CDR3 DNA reads TGCGCCAGCAGCCAAGATATCCGGCACCAGGACCAAGAGACCCAGTACTTC. It specifies CASSQDIRHQDQETQYF.

This chain uses TRBV20-1 with TRBJ2-7, with 7 bases that match TRBD1. Germline V lookup: CDR1 DFQATT, CDR2 SNEGSKA (reference sequence). This CDR3 comprises 12 residues. The V segment lost 3 bases and the J segment 5 bases; nucleotides outside the gene matches: 4. CDR3 sequence: CSASDREHEQYF. DNA for the CDR3: TGCAGTGCTAGTGACAGGGAGCACGAGCAGTACTTC.

J is TRBJ1-3 and V is TRBV5-6; 7 bases match TRBD1. CDR1 SGHDT and CDR2 YYEEEE come from the germline V gene. V lost 5 bases and J lost 0; bases outside the gene matches: 8. The CDR3 has 16 residues. CDR3 DNA sequence: TGTGCCAGCAGTCGAACAGGGGCCAGCTCTGGAAACACCATATATTTT. Translating gives CASSRTGASSGNTIYF.

This clonotype was observed a handful of times. Since a much larger clone is just one base distant, this may be a read error. The CDR3 reads CAISEYEMSTEAFF. CDR3 DNA: TGTGCCATCAGTGAATACGAGATGAGCACTGAAGCTTTCTTT. This sequence joins TRBV10-3 and TRBJ1-1, with D hard to call. Trimming took off 3 bases at V and 4 bases at J, with 12 bases between the two ends. The CDR3 extends over 14 amino acids. Germline CDR1 is ENHRY and CDR2 is SYGVKD.

This clonotype was seen at least ten times. The chain recombines TRBV7-8 with TRBJ2-5, with 7 bases lining up with TRBD2. Germline CDR1 and CDR2: SGHVS and FQNEAQ. The CDR3 runs to 15 residues. With V trimmed by 3 bases and J by 2 bases, 6 bases remained unmatched. The CDR3 coding sequence is TGTGCCAGCAGCTTGGTTCCGGGACTACAAGAGACCCAGTACTTC. This sequence encodes CASSLVPGLQETQYF.

This clonotype was seen at least ten times. V gene TRBV6-5 combines with J gene TRBJ1-6, with D unclear. The CDR3 is 12 amino acids. The V end lost 5 bases, the J end lost 12 bases, and 11 bases lay between the germline ends. Looked up from germline, CDR1 is MNHEY and CDR2 is SVGAGI. CDR3 sequence (DNA): TGTGCCAGCAGTCGGACGGGCCTACCCCTCCACTTT. Translation gives CASSRTGLPLHF.

This clonotype occurred many times. The V and J genes are TRBV12-3 or TRBV12-4 and TRBJ2-7; perhaps TRBD1 as D (7 bases). V was clipped by 2 bases and J by 7 bases, with 18 bases between them. This CDR3 spans 15 amino acids. CDR3 residues: CASSLWRQGLSEQYF. The CDR3 DNA is TGTGCCAGCAGTTTATGGCGACAGGGACTTAGTGAGCAGTACTTC.

A few counts support this clonotype. This rearrangement joins TRBV5-1 to TRBJ1-2; 7 positions match TRBD1. This CDR3 comprises 14 residues. CDR1 and CDR2 (germline): SGHRS, YFSETQ. After removal of 2 bases from V and 3 bases from J, the junction contained 4 bases not matched to a gene. CDR3 protein: CASSFSGTDYGYTF. CDR3 nucleotide sequence: TGCGCCAGCAGCTTCTCCGGGACAGACTATGGCTACACCTTC.

To note about this clonotype: With a much larger clone just one base away, this may be a read error. This chain joins TRBV5-1 and TRBJ1-1, with D possibly being TRBD1 (6 bases). This CDR3 is built from 13 residues. The germline V gene encodes CDR1 SGHRS and CDR2 YFSETQ. The CDR3 loop is CAGSLVPGAEAFF. CDR3 DNA sequence: TGCGCCGGCAGCTTGGTACCAGGGGCTGAAGCTTTCTTT.

Worth noting for this clonotype: This may be a read error, as it is one base from a much larger clone. This CDR3 fails to terminate in the conserved phenylalanine or tryptophan, so it likely reflects a read error. This chain links TRBV6-4 with TRBJ1-5; D might be TRBD1 (5 bases). This CDR3 comprises 13 residues. CDR1 is MRHNA, CDR2 SNTAGT, per germline. V lost 9 bases and J 4 bases, leaving 13 bases between the germline ends. CDR3 sequence reads: CARGRKQNQPQHS. CDR3 nucleotide sequence: TGTGCCAGGGGACGGAAGCAAAATCAGCCCCAGCATTCT.

Here the CDR3 reads CSLGTDYGYTF. CDR3 nucleotide sequence: TGCAGCTTAGGGACAGACTATGGCTACACCTTC. This chain connects TRBV29-1 to TRBJ1-2, with TRBD1 matching 7 bases. Trimming took 8 bases from V and 3 from J; bases not matched to a gene: 3. Germline-derived CDR1 and CDR2 are SQVTM and ANQGSEA. The CDR3 contains 11 residues.

This clonotype was seen a few times. The chain has TRBV5-6 and TRBJ1-5; no clear D gene. Germline values: CDR1 SGHDT, CDR2 YYEEEE. Between the trimmed V and J ends, which lost 1 base and 4 bases, there was a span of 12 bases. The CDR3 is 15 amino acids. CDR3 sequence reads: CASSLLQTKNQPQHF. In nucleotides, the CDR3 is TGTGCCAGCAGCTTGTTACAGACTAAAAATCAGCCCCAGCATTTT.

This clonotype has a count of ten or more. The V and J genes are TRBV19 and TRBJ2-2; 7 positions match TRBD1. V trimming: 3 bases; J trimming: 3 bases; junction bases outside the gene matches: 7. Germline V lookup: CDR1 LNHDA, CDR2 SQIVND (reference sequence). This CDR3 comprises 16 residues. The CDR3 region has the DNA TGTGCCAGTAGTATGTCGACAGGGTTCGACACCGGGGAGCTGTTTTTT. This codes for CASSMSTGFDTGELFF.

This clonotype was recorded many times. The CDR3 reads CATSRAGGSEPQHF. The CDR3 region has the DNA TGTGCCACCAGCAGAGCCGGGGGCAGTGAGCCCCAGCATTTT. V is TRBV15 and J is TRBJ1-5; tentatively, D is TRBD1 (6 bases). The ends were cut back, 1 base at V and 8 bases at J, with 12 bases in the middle. This CDR3 region has 14 residues. Per the germline V gene, CDR1 is LNHNV and CDR2 is YYDKDF (reference sequence).

V is TRBV29-1 and J is TRBJ2-3; weak D call: TRBD2 (5 bases). This CDR3 comprises 15 residues. V shed 0 bases and J shed 2 bases, with 12 bases lying between them. The germline CDR1 and CDR2 sequences are SQVTM and ANQGSEA. The CDR3 sequence: CSVEDMRRNTDTQYF. CDR3 in DNA: TGCAGCGTTGAAGATATGAGGAGGAACACAGATACGCAGTATTTT.

Ten or more counts support this clonotype. The chain joins TRBV7-3 to TRBJ2-6, with a weak D call TRBD1 (5 bases). With 5 bases removed from V and 5 bases from J, the gap between germline ends came to 10 bases. This CDR3 is 14 amino acids long. Germline V gene lookup returns CDR1 SGHTA and CDR2 FQGTGA. The chain's CDR3 is CASSPQGWANVLTF. Written as DNA, the CDR3 is TGTGCCAGCAGCCCCCAGGGATGGGCCAACGTCCTGACTTTC.

This clonotype was seen many times. This chain links TRBV10-3 with TRBJ2-7, with D possibly being TRBD1 or TRBD2 (5 bases each). Germline lookup yields CDR1 ENHRY and CDR2 SYGVKD. The V and J ends lost 9 bases and 5 bases respectively, with 17 bases between them. The length of the CDR3 is 13 residues. The CDR3 sequence is CAIGSEGVDEQYF. The DNA for the CDR3 is TGTGCCATTGGGAGCGAAGGGGTCGACGAGCAGTACTTC.